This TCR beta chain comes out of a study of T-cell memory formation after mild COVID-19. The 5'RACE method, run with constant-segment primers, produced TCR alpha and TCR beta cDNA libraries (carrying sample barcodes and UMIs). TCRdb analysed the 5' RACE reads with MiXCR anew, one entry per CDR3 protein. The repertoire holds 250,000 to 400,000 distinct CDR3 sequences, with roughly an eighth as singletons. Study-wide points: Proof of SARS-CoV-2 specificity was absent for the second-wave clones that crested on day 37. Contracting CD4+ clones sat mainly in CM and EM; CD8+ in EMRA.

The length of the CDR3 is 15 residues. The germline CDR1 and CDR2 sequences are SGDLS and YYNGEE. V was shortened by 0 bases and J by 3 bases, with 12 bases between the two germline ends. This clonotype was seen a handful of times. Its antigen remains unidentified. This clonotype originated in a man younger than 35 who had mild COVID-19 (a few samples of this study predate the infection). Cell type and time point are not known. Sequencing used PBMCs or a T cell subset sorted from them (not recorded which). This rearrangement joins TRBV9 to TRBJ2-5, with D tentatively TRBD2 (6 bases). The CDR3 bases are TGTGCCAGCAGCGTAGCGGGACTGAGAAAAGAGACCCAGTACTTC. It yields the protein CASSVAGLRKETQYF.